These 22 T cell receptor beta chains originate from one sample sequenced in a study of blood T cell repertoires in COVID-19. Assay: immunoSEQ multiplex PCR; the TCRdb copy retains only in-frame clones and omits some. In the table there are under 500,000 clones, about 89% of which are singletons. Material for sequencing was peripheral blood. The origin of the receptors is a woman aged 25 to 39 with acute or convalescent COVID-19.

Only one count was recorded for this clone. CDR3 region: CASSAELNGYTF. The CDR3 nucleotides read TGTGCCAGCAGCGCGGAGCTAAATGGCTACACCTTC. V usage is TRBV9 and J usage is TRBJ1-2; unclear D gene. V was shortened by 3 bases and J by 6 bases, with 9 bases between the two germline ends. Germline V CDR1 and CDR2: SGDLS, YYNGEE. The CDR3 runs to 12 residues.

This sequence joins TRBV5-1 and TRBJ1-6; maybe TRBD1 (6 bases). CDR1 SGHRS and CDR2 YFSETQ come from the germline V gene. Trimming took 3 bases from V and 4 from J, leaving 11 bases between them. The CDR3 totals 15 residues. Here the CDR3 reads CASSSGTLYNSPLHF. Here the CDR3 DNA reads TGCGCCAGCAGCTCCGGGACACTGTATAATTCACCCCTCCACTTT.

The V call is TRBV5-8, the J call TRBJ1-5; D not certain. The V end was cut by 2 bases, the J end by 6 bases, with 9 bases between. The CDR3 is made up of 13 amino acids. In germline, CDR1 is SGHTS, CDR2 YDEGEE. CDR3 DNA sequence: TGTGCCAGCAGCTTTGCGGGGTTTCAGCCCCAGCATTTT. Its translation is CASSFAGFQPQHF. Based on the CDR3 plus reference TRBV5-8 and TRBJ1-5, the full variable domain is EAGVTQSPTHLIKTRGQQATLRCSPISGHTSVYWYQQALGLGLQFLLWYDEGEERNRGNFPPRFSGRQFPNYSSELNVNALELEDSALYLCASSFAGFQPQHFGDGTRLSIL.

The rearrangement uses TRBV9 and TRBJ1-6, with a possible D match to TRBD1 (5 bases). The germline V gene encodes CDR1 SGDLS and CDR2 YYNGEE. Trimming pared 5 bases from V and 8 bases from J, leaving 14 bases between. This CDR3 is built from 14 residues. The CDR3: CASRRSGMDSPLHF. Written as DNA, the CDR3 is TGTGCCAGCAGGAGGTCAGGGATGGATTCACCCCTCCACTTT.

This CDR3 is CASSPKGGLAGGGFF. The CDR3 DNA reads as TGTGCCAGCAGCCCGAAGGGTGGACTAGCGGGGGGGGGCTTCTTC. The genes are TRBV7-2 and TRBJ2-1, with 15 bases that match TRBD2. CDR1 SGHTA and CDR2 FQGNSA come from the germline V gene. This CDR3 contains 15 residues. Trimming cost V 5 bases and J 16 bases; bases outside gene matches: 12.

The CDR3, as DNA: TGTGCCAGCAGTTACGGGGCCCCAACACTCTACGAGCAGTACTTC. Translating it yields CASSYGAPTLYEQYF. This chain connects TRBV6-5 to TRBJ2-7; D is perhaps TRBD1 (5 bases). In germline, CDR1 is MNHEY, CDR2 SVGAGI. Trimming shortened V by 2 bases and J by 3 bases, and 14 bases separated the two germline ends. The CDR3 extends over 15 amino acids.

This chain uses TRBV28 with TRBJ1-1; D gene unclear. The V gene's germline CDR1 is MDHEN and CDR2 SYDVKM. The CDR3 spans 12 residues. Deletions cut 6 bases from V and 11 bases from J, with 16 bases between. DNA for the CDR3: TGTGCCAGCAGGAACTCGGAGCAGATCGCTTTCTTT. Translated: CASRNSEQIAFF.

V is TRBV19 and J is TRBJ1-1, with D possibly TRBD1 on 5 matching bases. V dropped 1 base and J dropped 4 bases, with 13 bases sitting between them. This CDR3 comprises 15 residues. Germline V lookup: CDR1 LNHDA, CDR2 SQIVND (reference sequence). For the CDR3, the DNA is TGTGCCAGTAGTATAGGAGCGGTCGGGGGCACTGAAGCTTTCTTT. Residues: CASSIGAVGGTEAFF.

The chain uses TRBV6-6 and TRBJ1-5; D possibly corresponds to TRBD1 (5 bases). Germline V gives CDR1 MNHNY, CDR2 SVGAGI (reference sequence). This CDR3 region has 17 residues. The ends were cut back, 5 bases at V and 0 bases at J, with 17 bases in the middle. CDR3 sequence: CASSLSMGLFSNQPQHF. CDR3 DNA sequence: TGTGCCAGCAGTCTAAGCATGGGACTCTTTAGCAATCAGCCCCAGCATTTT.

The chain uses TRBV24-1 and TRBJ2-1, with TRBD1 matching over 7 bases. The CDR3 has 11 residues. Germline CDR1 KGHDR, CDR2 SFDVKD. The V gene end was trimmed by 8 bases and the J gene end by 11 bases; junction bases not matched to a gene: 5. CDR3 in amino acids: CATTPTGKQFF. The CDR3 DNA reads TGTGCCACCACCCCGACAGGGAAGCAGTTCTTC.

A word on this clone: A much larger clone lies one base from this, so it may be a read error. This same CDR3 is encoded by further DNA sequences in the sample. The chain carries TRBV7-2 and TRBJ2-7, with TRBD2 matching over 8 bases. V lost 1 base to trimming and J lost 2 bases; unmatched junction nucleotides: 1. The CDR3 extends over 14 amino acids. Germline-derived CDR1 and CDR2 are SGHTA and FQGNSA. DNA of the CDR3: TGTGCCAGCAGCTTAGACGGGGGGGCCTACGAGCAGTACTTC. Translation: CASSLDGGAYEQYF.

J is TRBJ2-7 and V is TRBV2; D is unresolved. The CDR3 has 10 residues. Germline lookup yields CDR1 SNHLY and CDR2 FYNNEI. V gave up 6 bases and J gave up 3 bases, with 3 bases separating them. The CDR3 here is CASSSYEQYF. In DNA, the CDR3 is TGTGCCAGCAGCAGCTACGAGCAGTACTTC.

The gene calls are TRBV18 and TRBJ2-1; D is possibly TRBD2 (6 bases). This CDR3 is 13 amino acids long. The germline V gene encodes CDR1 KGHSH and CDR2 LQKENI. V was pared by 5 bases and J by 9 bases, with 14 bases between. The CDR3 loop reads CASSTLTEGEQFF. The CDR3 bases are TGTGCCAGCTCAACTCTCACGGAGGGTGAGCAGTTCTTC.

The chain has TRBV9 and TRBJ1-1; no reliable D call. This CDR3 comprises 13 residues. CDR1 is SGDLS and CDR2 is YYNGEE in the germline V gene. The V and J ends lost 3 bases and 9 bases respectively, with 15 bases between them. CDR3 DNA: TGTGCCAGCAGCGGAACGAGGGTCGGAAAAGCTTTCTTT. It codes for CASSGTRVGKAFF.

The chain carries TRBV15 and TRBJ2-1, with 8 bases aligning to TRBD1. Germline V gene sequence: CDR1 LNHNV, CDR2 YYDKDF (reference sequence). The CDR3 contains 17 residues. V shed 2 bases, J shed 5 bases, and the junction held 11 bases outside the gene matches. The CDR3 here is CATSRQPGQVIDNEQFF. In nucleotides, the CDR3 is TGTGCCACCAGCAGACAACCGGGACAGGTTATTGACAATGAGCAGTTCTTC.

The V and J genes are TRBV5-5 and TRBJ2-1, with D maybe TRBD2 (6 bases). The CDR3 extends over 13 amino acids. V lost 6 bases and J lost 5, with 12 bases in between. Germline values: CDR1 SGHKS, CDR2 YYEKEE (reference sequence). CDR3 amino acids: CASTFGGNNEQFF. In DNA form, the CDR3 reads TGTGCCAGCACCTTCGGGGGAAACAATGAGCAGTTCTTC.

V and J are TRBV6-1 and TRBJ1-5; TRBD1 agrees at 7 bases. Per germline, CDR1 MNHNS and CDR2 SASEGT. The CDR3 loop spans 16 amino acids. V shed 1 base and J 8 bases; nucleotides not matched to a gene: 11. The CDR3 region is CASSEGSGDSGKPQHF. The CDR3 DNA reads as TGTGCCAGCAGTGAAGGGTCTGGGGACAGTGGTAAGCCCCAGCATTTT.

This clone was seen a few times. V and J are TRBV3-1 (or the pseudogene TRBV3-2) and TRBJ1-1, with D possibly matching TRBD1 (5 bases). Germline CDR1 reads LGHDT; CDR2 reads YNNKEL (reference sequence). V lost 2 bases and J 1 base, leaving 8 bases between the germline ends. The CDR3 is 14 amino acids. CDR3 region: CASSQRQPNTEAFF. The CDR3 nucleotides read TGTGCCAGCAGCCAAAGACAGCCGAACACTGAAGCTTTCTTT.

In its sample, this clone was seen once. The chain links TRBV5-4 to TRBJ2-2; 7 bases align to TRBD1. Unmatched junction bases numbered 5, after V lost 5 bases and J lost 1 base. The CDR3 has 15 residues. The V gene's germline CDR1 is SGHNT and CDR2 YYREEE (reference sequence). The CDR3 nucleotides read TGTGCCAGCAGGCCCGGGACAGTGAACACCGGGGAGCTGTTTTTT. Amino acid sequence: CASRPGTVNTGELFF.

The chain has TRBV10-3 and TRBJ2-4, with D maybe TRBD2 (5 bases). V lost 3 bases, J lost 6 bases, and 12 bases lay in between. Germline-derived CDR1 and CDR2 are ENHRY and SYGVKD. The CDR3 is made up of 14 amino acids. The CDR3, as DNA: TGTGCCATCAGTGATGCTAGCCTTGGAAACATTCAGTACTTC. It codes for CAISDASLGNIQYF.

The CDR3 region is CASSSSSGAGGLYTQYF. The CDR3 bases are TGTGCCAGCAGCTCGTCTAGTGGTGCGGGGGGATTATATACGCAGTATTTT. The chain recombines TRBV7-8 with TRBJ2-3, with TRBD2 matching over 8 bases. The CDR3 is 17 residues long. CDR1 SGHVS and CDR2 FQNEAQ come from the germline V gene. After removal of 4 bases from V and 7 bases from J, the junction contained 16 bases not matched to a gene.

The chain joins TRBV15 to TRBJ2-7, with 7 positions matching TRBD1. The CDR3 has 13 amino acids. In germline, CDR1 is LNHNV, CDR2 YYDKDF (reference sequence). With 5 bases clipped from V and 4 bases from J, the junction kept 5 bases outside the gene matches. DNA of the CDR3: TGTGCCACCAGCCTCGACAGGGAGTACGAGCAGTACTTC. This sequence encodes CATSLDREYEQYF.